In its sample, the clone carrying this T cell receptor beta chain was seen a few times. TCRdb recomputed calls from the RT-PCR reads with MiXCR, one row per CDR3 protein. The profile shows about 230,000 distinct CDR3 sequences, roughly 14% of them singletons. These data come from a study of patients and donors after allogeneic stem cell transplantation. The germline V gene encodes CDR1 MNHEY and CDR2 SMNVEV (reference sequence). Trimming left V 2 bases short and J 15 bases short, with 14 bases between. The CDR3 is 12 amino acids. V and J are TRBV27 and TRBJ2-1, with D tentatively TRBD1 (6 bases). The sample comprised blood, either unsorted or a sorted T cell fraction (not recorded which). The TCR sequence derives from a human donor who was either an allogeneic HSCT recipient or a stem cell or donor lymphocyte infusion donor (not recorded which). It is not recorded whose cells these are; they may come from a transplant donor. The DNA for the CDR3 is TGTGCCAGCAGTTTACAGGGGAGTCGTTTGTTCTTC. Translation gives CASSLQGSRLFF.